The present entry profiles one TCR beta chain with its context. Its ends do not fully match the called genes, so a read error is possible. This CDR3 is 17 amino acids long. Germline V gene data show CDR1 as SSHAT and CDR2 as FNYEAQ (reference sequence). Amplification used 60 Vbeta primers and 13 Jbeta primers. Method: immunoSEQ multiplex PCR; TCRdb's copy keeps in-frame clones and lacks some. This sample has 150,000 to 200,000 clones, with roughly two thirds found just once. The data belong to a study of cytomegalovirus exposure and HLA in healthy donors. In the study overall: Some 85 million unique TCRs, all from HLA-typed donors, were included in an early release of the data.

This clonotype originated in a woman aged 40 to 50 in good health and CMV-seropositive. Sample: PBMCs. The V call is TRBV7-7, the J call TRBJ1-1; TRBD1 agrees at 7 bases. The CDR3 sequence: CASSPLTIQGFFAEAFF. In DNA form, the CDR3 reads TGTGCTAGCAGCCCCCTAACTATACAGGGGTTCTTCGCTGAAGCTTTCTTT.